This T cell receptor (beta chain) was sequenced in a study of blood T cell repertoires in COVID-19. Turning to the study itself: Sample material is recorded as cDNA or gDNA derived from T cells, B-cell-depleted T cells, or PBMCs.

The participants were between roughly 18 and 90 years old and came from about two dozen US areas. Clinical history reported by participants formed the basis on which cohorts were assigned. In the original workflow: Amplified reference gene primers provided the basis for estimating nucleated cell counts. Clones were sequenced by immunoSEQ multiplex PCR, and TCRdb holds only the in-frame ones, with some missing. For V, J and clone size, that table is used; D and trimming come from the DNA. Here the sample spans approximately 200,000 clones, about 81% being singletons. Losses at the gene ends were 6 bases for V and 1 base for J; bases not matched to a gene: 9. Germline loops: CDR1 LNHDA, CDR2 SQIVND (reference sequence). This CDR3 has 16 residues.

V and J are TRBV19 and TRBJ2-1, with TRBD2 matching over 7 bases. The clonotype comes from a man aged 35-49 years who had recovered from COVID-19. Material for sequencing was PBMCs or T cells enriched from blood (not recorded which). This CDR3 is CASRPSASGSYNEQFF. CDR3 sequence (DNA): TGTGCCAGTAGACCGTCAGCTAGCGGATCCTACAATGAGCAGTTCTTC.